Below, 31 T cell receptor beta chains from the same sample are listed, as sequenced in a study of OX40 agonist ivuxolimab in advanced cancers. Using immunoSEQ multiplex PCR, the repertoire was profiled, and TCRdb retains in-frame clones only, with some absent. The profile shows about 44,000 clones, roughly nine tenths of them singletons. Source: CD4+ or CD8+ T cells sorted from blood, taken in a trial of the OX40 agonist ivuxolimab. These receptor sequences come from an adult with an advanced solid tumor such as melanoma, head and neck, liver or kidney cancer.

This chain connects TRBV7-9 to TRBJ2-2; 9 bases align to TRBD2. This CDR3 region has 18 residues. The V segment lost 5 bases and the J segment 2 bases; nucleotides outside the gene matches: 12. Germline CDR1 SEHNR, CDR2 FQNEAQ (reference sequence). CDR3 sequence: CASSPRGSGRLNTGELFF. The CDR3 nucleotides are TGTGCCAGCAGCCCTCGAGGTAGCGGGAGACTAAACACCGGGGAGCTGTTTTTT.

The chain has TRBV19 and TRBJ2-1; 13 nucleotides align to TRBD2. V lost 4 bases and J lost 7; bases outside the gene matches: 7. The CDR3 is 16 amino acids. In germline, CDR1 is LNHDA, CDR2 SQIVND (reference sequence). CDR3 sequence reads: CASSTRTSGSPNEQFF. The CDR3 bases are TGTGCCAGTAGTACCCGGACTAGCGGGAGCCCGAATGAGCAGTTCTTC.

The CDR3 loop reads CSILLDGGYNEQFF. The CDR3 nucleotides are TGCAGCATTTTACTCGATGGGGGGTACAATGAGCAGTTCTTC. The chain combines TRBV29-1 with TRBJ2-1; tentative D call: TRBD2 (6 bases). V lost 8 bases and J lost 4, with 18 bases in between. The CDR3 covers 14 residues. Germline V gene data show CDR1 as SQVTM and CDR2 as ANQGSEA.

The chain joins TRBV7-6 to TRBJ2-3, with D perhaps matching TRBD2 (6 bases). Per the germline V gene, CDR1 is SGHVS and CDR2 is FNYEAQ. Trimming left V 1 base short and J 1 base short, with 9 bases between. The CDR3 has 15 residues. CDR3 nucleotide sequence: TGTGCCAGCAGCTTAGATCCTAGCGGCACAGATACGCAGTATTTT. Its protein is CASSLDPSGTDTQYF.

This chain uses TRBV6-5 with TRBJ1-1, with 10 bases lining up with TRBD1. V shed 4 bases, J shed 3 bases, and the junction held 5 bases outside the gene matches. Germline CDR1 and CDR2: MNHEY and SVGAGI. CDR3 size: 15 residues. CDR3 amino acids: CASSSGQGGYTEAFF. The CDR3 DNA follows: TGTGCCAGCAGTTCCGGACAGGGGGGTTACACTGAAGCTTTCTTT.

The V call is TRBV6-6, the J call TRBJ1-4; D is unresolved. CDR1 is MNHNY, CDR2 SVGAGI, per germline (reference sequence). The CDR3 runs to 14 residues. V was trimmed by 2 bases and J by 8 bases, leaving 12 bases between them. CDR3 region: CASSYPPPGEKLFF. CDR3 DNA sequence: TGTGCCAGCAGTTACCCACCGCCCGGCGAAAAACTGTTTTTT.

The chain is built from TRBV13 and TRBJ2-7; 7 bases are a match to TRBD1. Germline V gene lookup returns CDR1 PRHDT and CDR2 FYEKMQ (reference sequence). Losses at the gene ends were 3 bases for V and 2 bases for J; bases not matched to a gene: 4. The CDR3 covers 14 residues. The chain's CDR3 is CASSLGDRAYEQYF. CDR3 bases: TGTGCCAGCAGCTTGGGGGACAGAGCCTACGAGCAGTACTTC.

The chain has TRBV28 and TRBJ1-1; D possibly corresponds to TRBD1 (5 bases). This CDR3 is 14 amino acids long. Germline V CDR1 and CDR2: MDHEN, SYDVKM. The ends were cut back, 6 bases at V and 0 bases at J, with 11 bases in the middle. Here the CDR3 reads CASRGGGMNTEAFF. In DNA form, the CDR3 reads TGTGCCAGCAGGGGGGGAGGGATGAACACTGAAGCTTTCTTT.

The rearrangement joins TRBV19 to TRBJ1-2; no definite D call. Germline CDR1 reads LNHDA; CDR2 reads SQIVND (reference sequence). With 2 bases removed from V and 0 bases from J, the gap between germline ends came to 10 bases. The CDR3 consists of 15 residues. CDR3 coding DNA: TGTGCCAGTAGTATACTCGGGCCGTCTAACTATGGCTACACCTTC. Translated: CASSILGPSNYGYTF.

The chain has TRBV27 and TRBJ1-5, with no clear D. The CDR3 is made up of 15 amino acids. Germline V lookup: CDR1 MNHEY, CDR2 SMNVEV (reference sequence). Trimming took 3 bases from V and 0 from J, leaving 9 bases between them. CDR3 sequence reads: CASSFAWSSNQPQHF. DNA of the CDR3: TGTGCCAGCAGTTTTGCCTGGAGTAGCAATCAGCCCCAGCATTTT.

As DNA, the CDR3 is TGTGCCAGCAGTTACTCGGTGGGGGGCGGGTCTGGCTACACCTTC. This translates into CASSYSVGGGSGYTF. The V call is TRBV6-5, the J call TRBJ1-2; D may be TRBD1 (6 bases). CDR3 length: 15 amino acids. V was pared by 0 bases and J by 7 bases, with 15 bases between. The V gene's germline CDR1 is MNHEY and CDR2 SVGAGI.

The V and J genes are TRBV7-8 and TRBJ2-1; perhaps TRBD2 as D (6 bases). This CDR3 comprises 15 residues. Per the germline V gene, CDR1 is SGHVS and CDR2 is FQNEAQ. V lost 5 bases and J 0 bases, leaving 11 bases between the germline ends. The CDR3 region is CASSNDGSSYNEQFF. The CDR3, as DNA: TGTGCCAGCAGCAATGACGGGAGCTCCTACAATGAGCAGTTCTTC. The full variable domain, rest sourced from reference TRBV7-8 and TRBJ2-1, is GAGVSQSPRYKVAKRGQDVALRCDPISGHVSLFWYQQALGQGPEFLTYFQNEAQLDKSGLPSDRFFAERPEGSVSTLKIQRTQQEDSAVYLCASSNDGSSYNEQFFGPGTRLTVL.

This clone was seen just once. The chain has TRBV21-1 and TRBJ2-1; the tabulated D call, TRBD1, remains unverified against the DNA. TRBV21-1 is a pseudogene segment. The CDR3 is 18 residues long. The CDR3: CASSKARGDRGSYNEQFF. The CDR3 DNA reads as TGTGCCAGCAGCAAAGCGCGGGGAGACAGGGGCTCCTACAATGAGCAGTTCTTC.

The DNA of the CDR3 is TGTGCCAGCAGCGTAGAGAGCGGGAGTGGGTCTGAGCAGTTCTTC. This translates into CASSVESGSGSEQFF. The V gene is TRBV9, the J gene TRBJ2-1, with 8 nucleotides matching TRBD2. J was trimmed by 9 bases and V by 0 bases; bases with no gene match: 8. The CDR3 is made up of 15 amino acids. Germline V gene sequence: CDR1 SGDLS, CDR2 YYNGEE. Full variable domain (outside the CDR3, taken from reference TRBV9 and TRBJ2-1): DSGVTQTPKHLITATGQRVTLRCSPRSGDLSVYWYQQSLDQGLQFLIQYYNGEERAKGNILERFSAQQFPDLHSELNLSSLELGDSALYFCASSVESGSGSEQFFGPGTRLTVL.

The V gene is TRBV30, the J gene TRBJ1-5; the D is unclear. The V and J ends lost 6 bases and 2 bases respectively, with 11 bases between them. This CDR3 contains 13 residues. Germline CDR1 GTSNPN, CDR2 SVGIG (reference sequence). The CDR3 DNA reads TGTGCCTGCTCCGGGTTGGGCAATCAGCCCCAGCATTTT. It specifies CACSGLGNQPQHF.

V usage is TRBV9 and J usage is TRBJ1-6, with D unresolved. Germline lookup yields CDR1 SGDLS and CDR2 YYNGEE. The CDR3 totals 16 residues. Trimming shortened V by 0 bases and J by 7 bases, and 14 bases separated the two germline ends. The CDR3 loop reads CASSVGPGQLNSPLHF. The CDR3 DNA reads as TGTGCCAGCAGCGTAGGGCCGGGCCAACTAAATTCACCCCTCCACTTT.

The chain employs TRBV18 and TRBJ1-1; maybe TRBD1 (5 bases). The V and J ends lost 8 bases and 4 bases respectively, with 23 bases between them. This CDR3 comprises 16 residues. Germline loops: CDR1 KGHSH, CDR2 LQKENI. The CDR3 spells CASVGISGAMSTEAFF. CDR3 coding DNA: TGTGCCAGCGTTGGGATTTCCGGGGCTATGAGCACTGAAGCTTTCTTT. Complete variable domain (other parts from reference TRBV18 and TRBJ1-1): NAGVMQNPRHLVRRRGQEARLRCSPMKGHSHVYWYRQLPEEGLKFMVYLQKENIIDESGMPKERFSAEFPKEGPSILRIQQVVRGDSAAYFCASVGISGAMSTEAFFGQGTRLTVV.

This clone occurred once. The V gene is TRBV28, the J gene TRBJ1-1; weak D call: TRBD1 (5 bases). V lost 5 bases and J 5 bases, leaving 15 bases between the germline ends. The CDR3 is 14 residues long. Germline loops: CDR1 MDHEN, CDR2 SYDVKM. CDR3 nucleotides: TGTGCCAGCAGTCCCAGTGGGGGTGGAACTGAAGCTTTCTTT. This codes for CASSPSGGGTEAFF.

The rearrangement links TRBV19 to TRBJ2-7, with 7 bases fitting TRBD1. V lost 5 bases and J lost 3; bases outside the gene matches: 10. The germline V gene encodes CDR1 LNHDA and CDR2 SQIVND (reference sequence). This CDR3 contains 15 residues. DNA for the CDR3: TGTGCCAGTAGTGTGGTTGTGGCAGGGGGCTACGAGCAGTACTTC. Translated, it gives CASSVVVAGGYEQYF.

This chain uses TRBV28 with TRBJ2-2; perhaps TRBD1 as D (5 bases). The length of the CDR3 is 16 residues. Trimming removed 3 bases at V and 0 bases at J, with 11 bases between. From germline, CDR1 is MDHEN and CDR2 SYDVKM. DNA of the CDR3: TGTGCCAGCAGTTTGGGTAAGGGGCCGAACACCGGGGAGCTGTTTTTT. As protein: CASSLGKGPNTGELFF.

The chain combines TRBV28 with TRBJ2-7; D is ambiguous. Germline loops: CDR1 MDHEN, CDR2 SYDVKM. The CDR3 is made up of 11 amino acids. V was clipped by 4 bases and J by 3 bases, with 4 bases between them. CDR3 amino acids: CASSSDYEQYF. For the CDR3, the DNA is TGTGCCAGCAGTTCCGACTACGAGCAGTACTTC.

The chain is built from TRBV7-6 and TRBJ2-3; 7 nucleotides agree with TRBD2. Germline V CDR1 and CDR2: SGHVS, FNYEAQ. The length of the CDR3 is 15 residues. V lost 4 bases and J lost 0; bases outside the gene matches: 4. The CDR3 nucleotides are TGTGCCAGCAGCTCATACGGGGGGAGCACAGATACGCAGTATTTT. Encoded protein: CASSSYGGSTDTQYF.

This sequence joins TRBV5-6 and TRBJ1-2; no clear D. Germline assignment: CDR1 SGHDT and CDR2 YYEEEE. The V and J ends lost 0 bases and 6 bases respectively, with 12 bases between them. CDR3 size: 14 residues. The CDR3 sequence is CASSLADKRDGYTF. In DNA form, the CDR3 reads TGTGCCAGCAGCTTGGCCGACAAAAGGGATGGCTACACCTTC.

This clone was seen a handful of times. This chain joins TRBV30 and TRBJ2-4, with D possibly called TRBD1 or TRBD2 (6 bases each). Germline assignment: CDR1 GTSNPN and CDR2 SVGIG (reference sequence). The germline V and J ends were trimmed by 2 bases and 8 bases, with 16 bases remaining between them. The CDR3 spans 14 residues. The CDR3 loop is CAWSRGGLLDIQYF. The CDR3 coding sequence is TGTGCCTGGAGTCGAGGGGGGCTGTTGGACATTCAGTACTTC.

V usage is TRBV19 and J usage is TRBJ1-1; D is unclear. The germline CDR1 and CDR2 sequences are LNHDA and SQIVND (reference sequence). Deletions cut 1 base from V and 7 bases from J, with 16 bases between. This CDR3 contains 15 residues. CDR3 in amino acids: CASSIVGGFIGEAFF. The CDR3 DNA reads TGTGCCAGTAGTATAGTTGGAGGGTTCATTGGTGAAGCTTTCTTT.

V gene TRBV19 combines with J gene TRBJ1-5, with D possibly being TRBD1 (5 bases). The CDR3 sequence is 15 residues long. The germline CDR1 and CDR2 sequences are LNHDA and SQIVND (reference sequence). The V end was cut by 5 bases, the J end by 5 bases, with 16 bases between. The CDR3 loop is CASSPVEGSHQPQHF. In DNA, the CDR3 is TGTGCCAGTAGTCCGGTGGAGGGGTCCCATCAGCCCCAGCATTTT.

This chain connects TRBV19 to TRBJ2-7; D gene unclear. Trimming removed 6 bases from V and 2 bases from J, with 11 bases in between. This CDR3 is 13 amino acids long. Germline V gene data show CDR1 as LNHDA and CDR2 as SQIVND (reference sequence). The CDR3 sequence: CASSPSATYEQYF. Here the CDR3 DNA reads TGTGCCAGTAGCCCTTCGGCCACCTACGAGCAGTACTTC. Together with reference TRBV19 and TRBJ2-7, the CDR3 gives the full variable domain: DGGITQSPKYLFRKEGQNVTLSCEQNLNHDAMYWYRQDPGQGLRLIYYSQIVNDFQKGDIAEGYSVSREKKESFPLTVTSAQKNPTAFYLCASSPSATYEQYFGPGTRLTVT.

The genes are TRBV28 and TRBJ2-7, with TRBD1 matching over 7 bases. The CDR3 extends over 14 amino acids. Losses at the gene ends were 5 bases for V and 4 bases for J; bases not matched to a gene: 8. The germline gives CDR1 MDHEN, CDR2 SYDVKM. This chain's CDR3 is CASSDGQVGYEQYF. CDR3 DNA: TGTGCCAGCAGTGACGGACAGGTGGGTTACGAGCAGTACTTC.

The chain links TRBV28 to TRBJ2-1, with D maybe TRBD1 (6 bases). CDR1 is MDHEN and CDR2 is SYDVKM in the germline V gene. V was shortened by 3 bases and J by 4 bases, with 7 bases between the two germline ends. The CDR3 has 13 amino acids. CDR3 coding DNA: TGTGCCAGCAGTTTCGGACAGTACAATGAGCAGTTCTTC. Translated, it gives CASSFGQYNEQFF. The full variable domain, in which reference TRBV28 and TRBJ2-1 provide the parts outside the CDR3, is DVKVTQSSRYLVKRTGEKVFLECVQDMDHENMFWYRQDPGLGLRLIYFSYDVKMKEKGDIPEGYSVSREKKERFSLILESASTNQTSMYLCASSFGQYNEQFFGPGTRLTVL.

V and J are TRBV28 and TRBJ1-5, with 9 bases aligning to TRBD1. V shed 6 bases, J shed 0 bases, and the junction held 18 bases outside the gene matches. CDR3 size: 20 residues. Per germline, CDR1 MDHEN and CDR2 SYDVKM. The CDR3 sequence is CASRARDRVREEYSNQPQHF. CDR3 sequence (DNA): TGTGCCAGCAGGGCTAGGGACAGGGTTCGGGAGGAGTATAGCAATCAGCCCCAGCATTTT.

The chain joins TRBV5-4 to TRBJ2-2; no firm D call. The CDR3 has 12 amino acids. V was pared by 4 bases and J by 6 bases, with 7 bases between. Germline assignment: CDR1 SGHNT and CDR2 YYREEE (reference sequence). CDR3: CASSQDAGELFF. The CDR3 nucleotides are TGTGCCAGCAGCCAGGACGCCGGGGAGCTGTTTTTT.